The rows below give T cell receptor beta chains drawn from one sample of a study of shared clonotypes between healthy human individuals. Only in-frame clones appear in the TCRdb table, and some are missing; sequencing was by immunoSEQ multiplex PCR. There are over 950,000 clones in the sample; approximately 80% occur only once, and about 0.94% lies in the top ten. The sample was memory CD4+ T cells from PBMCs. Receptor source: a young man in good health. Some clones in this sample may be carry-over from other donors' samples. The CDR3 runs from the conserved cysteine through the conserved F or W. D genes are given only for firm matches. Only part of the rows carry a size: once, few, many, or a class if the clone is expanded.

TRBV9,16,TRBJ2-3,-,-,CASSVSGRTSTDTQYF,TGTGCCAGCAGCGTATCAGGACGGACTAGCACAGATACGCAGTATTTT
TRBV5-4,15,TRBJ2-5,-,-,CASSWDGSKRGTQYF,TGTGCCAGCAGCTGGGACGGAAGTAAAAGAGGGACCCAGTACTTC
TRBV5-1,13,TRBJ1-1,TRBD1,many,CASSVGQRSEAFF,TGCGCCAGCAGCGTGGGACAGCGGAGTGAAGCTTTCTTT
TRBV5-6,14,TRBJ1-2,-,-,CASSSYRVVYGYTF,TGTGCCAGCAGCTCCTACAGGGTAGTGTATGGCTACACCTTC
TRBV27,14,TRBJ2-3,-,-,CASSYNQGSDTQYF,TGTGCCAGCAGTTATAACCAGGGTTCAGATACGCAGTATTTT
TRBV7-6,14,TRBJ1-2,-,-,CASSLREGDYGYTF,TGTGCCAGCAGCTTACGGGAGGGGGACTATGGCTACACCTTC
TRBV6-6,14,TRBJ1-2,TRBD1,-,CASTRTGGNYGYTF,TGTGCCAGCACGCGGACAGGGGGTAACTATGGCTACACCTTC
TRBV4-1,15,TRBJ1-6,-,-,CASSQEEGTNSPLHF,TGCGCCAGCAGCCAAGAGGAGGGAACAAATTCACCCCTCCACTTT
TRBV18,15,TRBJ1-4,-,-,CASSPQGLPNEKLFF,TGTGCCAGCTCACCTCAAGGGCTCCCTAATGAAAAACTGTTTTTT
TRBV5-1,13,TRBJ1-2,TRBD1,many,CASSPGQGGGYTF,TGCGCCAGCAGCCCGGGACAGGGGGGCGGCTACACCTTC
TRBV7-3,14,TRBJ2-2,TRBD1,-,CASRRQGDTGELFF,TGTGCCAGCAGACGACAGGGGGACACCGGGGAGCTGTTTTTT
TRBV27,15,TRBJ2-3,-,-,CASSWIAAGGDTQYF,TGTGCCAGCAGTTGGATAGCGGCCGGGGGAGATACGCAGTATTTT
TRBV4-2,17,TRBJ1-3,-,-,CASSQVAGASSGNTIYF,TGTGCCAGCAGCCAAGTGGCGGGGGCGAGCTCTGGAAACACCATATATTTT
TRBV28,14,TRBJ1-1,-,few,CASIPGGERTEAFF,TGTGCCAGCATTCCTGGCGGGGAGCGCACTGAAGCTTTCTTT
TRBV11-2,15,TRBJ2-7,-,-,CASSQISGLLTEQYF,TGTGCCAGCAGCCAGATCTCGGGACTCTTGACAGAGCAGTACTTC
TRBV27,13,TRBJ1-2,-,many,CASSLASNYGYTF,TGTGCCAGCAGTTTAGCCTCCAACTATGGCTACACCTTC
TRBV27,14,TRBJ2-7,-,-,CASSSAFRTGEQYF,TGTGCCAGCAGTTCAGCCTTTAGAACCGGCGAGCAGTACTTC
TRBV6-6,12,TRBJ1-1,-,-,CASSQPGREAFF,TGTGCCAGCAGTCAACCGGGAAGGGAAGCTTTCTTT
TRBV19,15,TRBJ1-5,TRBD1,few,CASSLDRVPYQPQHF,TGTGCCAGTAGCCTCGACAGGGTCCCATATCAGCCCCAGCATTTT
TRBV11-2,18,TRBJ2-5,TRBD1,-,CASSTTGTGGVRWETQYF,TGTGCCAGCAGCACCACCGGGACAGGGGGCGTGAGGTGGGAGACCCAGTACTTC
TRBV28,15,TRBJ2-7,TRBD2,many,CASSPSGSRAYEQYF,TGTGCCAGCAGCCCTAGCGGGAGTAGAGCCTACGAGCAGTACTTC
TRBV28,12,TRBJ1-2,-,-,CASSLRLYGYTF,TGTGCCAGTAGCCTTCGACTGTATGGCTACACCTTC
TRBV19,15,TRBJ2-1,-,-,CASSKGGAQNNEQFF,TGTGCCAGTAGTAAGGGCGGGGCCCAAAACAATGAGCAGTTCTTC
TRBV7-3,13,TRBJ1-4,-,-,CASSLSTNEKLFF,TGTGCCAGCAGCTTATCAACTAATGAAAAACTGTTTTTT
TRBV9,16,TRBJ1-2,TRBD1,-,CASSAGLGTASGGYTF,TGTGCCAGCAGCGCGGGACTCGGGACAGCCTCGGGGGGCTACACCTTC
TRBV10-3,13,TRBJ1-1,-,few,CAISVTENTEAFF,TGTGCCATCAGTGTCACTGAGAACACTGAAGCTTTCTTT
TRBV18,14,TRBJ2-1,-,-,CASSPVGGADGKFF,TGTGCCAGCTCACCGGTCGGCGGAGCGGACGGAAAATTCTTC
TRBV5-5,15,TRBJ2-7,-,-,CASSLTGSPTYEQYF,TGTGCCAGCAGCCTTACAGGGTCCCCAACCTACGAGCAGTACTTC
TRBV15,13,TRBJ2-1,-,few,CATSTARGNEQFF,TGTGCCACCAGCACAGCAAGAGGGAATGAGCAGTTCTTC
TRBV28,15,TRBJ2-1,TRBD2,once,CASGGTSGRWNEQFF,TGTGCCAGCGGGGGGACTAGCGGGAGATGGAATGAGCAGTTCTTC
TRBV2,14,TRBJ2-5,TRBD1,-,CASHRGQLQEAQYF,TGTGCCAGTCACAGGGGACAGCTACAAGAGGCCCAGTACTTC